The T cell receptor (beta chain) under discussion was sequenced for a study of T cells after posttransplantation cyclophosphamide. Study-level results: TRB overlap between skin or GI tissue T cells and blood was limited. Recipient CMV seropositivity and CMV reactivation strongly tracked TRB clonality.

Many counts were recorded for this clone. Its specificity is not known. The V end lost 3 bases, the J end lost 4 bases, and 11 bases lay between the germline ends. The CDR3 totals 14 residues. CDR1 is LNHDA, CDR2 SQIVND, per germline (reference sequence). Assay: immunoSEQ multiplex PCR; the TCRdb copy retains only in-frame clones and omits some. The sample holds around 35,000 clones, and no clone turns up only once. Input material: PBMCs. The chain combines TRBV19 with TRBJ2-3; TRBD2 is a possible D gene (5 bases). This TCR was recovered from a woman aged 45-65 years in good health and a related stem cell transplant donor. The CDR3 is CASSMRAGADTQYF. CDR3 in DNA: TGTGCCAGTAGTATGAGGGCCGGGGCAGATACGCAGTATTTT.